The rows below give T cell receptor beta chains drawn from one sample of a study of cytotoxic CD8 clonotypes in ibrutinib-treated CLL. Clones were sequenced by immunoSEQ multiplex PCR, and TCRdb holds only the in-frame ones, with some missing. The data show approximately 45,000 clones, 69% seen once. The specimen comprised PBMCs, sampled after 12 months of ibrutinib treatment. The receptors come from a human donor with chronic lymphocytic leukemia. CDR3s include the opening cysteine and the closing phenylalanine or tryptophan. Fields, in order: CDR3 length, V gene, D gene, J gene, clone size, CDR3 protein, CDR3 DNA. The D gene is left open where the match is weak. Some rows have no size entry. The others give once, few or many, or a class for an expanded clone.

>16|TRBV5-1|-|TRBJ1-6|few
CASSLDGPAVNSPLHF
TGCGCCAGCAGCTTGGACGGGCCAGCCGTTAATTCACCCCTCCACTTT
>16|TRBV5-5|-|TRBJ2-3|-
CASSPVTAERTDTQYF
TGTGCCAGCAGCCCCGTCACGGCGGAACGCACAGATACGCAGTATTTT
>15|TRBV6-1|-|TRBJ1-5|-
CASSAFISDNQPQHF
TGTGCCAGCAGTGCGTTCATTAGCGACAATCAGCCCCAGCATTTT
>15|TRBV25-1|-|TRBJ1-3|-
CASSESKGHGNTIYF
TGTGCCAGCAGTGAAAGCAAGGGGCATGGAAACACCATATATTTT
>11|TRBV27|-|TRBJ2-7|few
CAAQGFGEQYF
TGTGCCGCCCAGGGGTTCGGGGAGCAGTACTTC
>12|TRBV19|-|TRBJ1-2|-
CASSIPGYGYTF
TGTGCCAGTAGTATCCCGGGCTATGGCTACACCTTC
>13|TRBV5-1|-|TRBJ2-1|-
CASSLIPYNEQFF
TGCGCCAGCAGCTTGATTCCCTACAATGAGCAGTTCTTC
>11|TRBV5-1|-|TRBJ2-5|-
CASSLGDISYF
TGCGCCAGCAGCTTGGGTGACATAAGTTACTTC
>16|TRBV5-1|-|TRBJ1-5|-
CASSLEPSGGDQPQHF
TGCGCCAGCAGCTTGGAACCAAGCGGGGGCGATCAGCCCCAGCATTTT
>13|TRBV11-3|TRBD2|TRBJ2-7|few
CASSLTTSREQYF
TGTGCCAGCAGCCTCACGACTAGCCGCGAGCAGTACTTC
>14|TRBV29-1|-|TRBJ1-2|-
CSVEEETGGYGYTF
TGCAGCGTTGAAGAGGAGACAGGCGGGTATGGCTACACCTTC